Presented here are 17 T cell receptor beta chains from one specimen sequenced in a study of blood T cell repertoires in COVID-19. Data came from immunoSEQ multiplex PCR; TCRdb stores just in-frame clones and leaves some out. The sample contains a few hundred thousand clones, 80% to 95% of which appear only once. The sequencing input was peripheral blood. The receptor set was obtained from a woman in her 30s with COVID-19, enrolled during active disease.

This chain joins TRBV2 and TRBJ1-2; 8 bases are shared with TRBD1. The CDR3 covers 15 residues. Germline V gives CDR1 SNHLY, CDR2 FYNNEI. J lost 5 bases, V lost 6 bases, and 11 bases had no gene match. In DNA form, the CDR3 reads TGTGCCAGCAGAACAACCGACAGGGGAGATTATGGCTACACCTTC. Its protein is CASRTTDRGDYGYTF.

The chain is built from TRBV5-5 and TRBJ2-7, with TRBD1 matching over 8 bases. The CDR3 totals 16 residues. Germline loops: CDR1 SGHKS, CDR2 YYEKEE (reference sequence). With V trimmed by 0 bases and J by 3 bases, 8 bases remained unmatched. In nucleotides, the CDR3 is TGTGCCAGCAGCTTGGATGGACAGGGCAAGGGCTACGAGCAGTACTTC. Its translation: CASSLDGQGKGYEQYF. Filled out from reference TRBV5-5 and TRBJ2-7, the complete variable domain reads DAGVTQSPTHLIKTRGQQVTLRCSPISGHKSVSWYQQVLGQGPQFIFQYYEKEERGRGNFPDRFSARQFPNYSSELNVNALLLGDSALYLCASSLDGQGKGYEQYFGPGTRLTVT.

The rearrangement uses TRBV28 and TRBJ1-5; the D is unclear. The germline V gene has CDR1 MDHEN and CDR2 SYDVKM. Deletions cut 4 bases from V and 4 bases from J, with 8 bases between. The CDR3 has 13 amino acids. The CDR3 protein is CASSWSGNQPQHF. The CDR3 coding sequence is TGTGCCAGCAGTTGGTCGGGGAATCAGCCCCAGCATTTT.

The chain has TRBV5-1 and TRBJ2-7; TRBD1 is a possible D gene (5 bases). The length of the CDR3 is 15 residues. V was trimmed by 1 base and J by 3 bases, leaving 14 bases between them. Germline CDR1 reads SGHRS; CDR2 reads YFSETQ. CDR3 sequence reads: CASSLWQGKSYEQYF. CDR3 DNA sequence: TGCGCCAGCAGCTTGTGGCAGGGCAAAAGCTACGAGCAGTACTTC.

The chain uses TRBV24-1 and TRBJ2-1; TRBD2 aligns across 11 bases. V trimming: 9 bases; J trimming: 6 bases; junction bases outside the gene matches: 3. The CDR3 is 13 residues long. Germline CDR1 and CDR2: KGHDR and SFDVKD. CDR3 nucleotide sequence: TGTGCCACCGGACTAGCGGGCCTCAATGAGCAGTTCTTC. It is translated as CATGLAGLNEQFF.

This clone was seen more than once but under ten times. This chain uses TRBV28 with TRBJ1-6; TRBD1 is a possible D gene (5 bases). The CDR3 has 15 residues. V gave up 6 bases and J gave up 7 bases, with 16 bases separating them. Germline CDR1 MDHEN, CDR2 SYDVKM. The CDR3 is CASSTGGMANSPLHF. In DNA, the CDR3 is TGTGCCAGCAGCACGGGGGGAATGGCGAATTCACCCCTCCACTTT.

The chain employs TRBV6-5 and TRBJ2-3; TRBD2 matches 8 bases. CDR1 and CDR2 from the germline V gene are MNHEY and SVGAGI. The trim removed 2 bases at V and 1 base at J, leaving 5 bases unmatched. CDR3 size: 16 residues. CDR3 DNA sequence: TGTGCCAGCAGTTACGGGACTAGTGCGGGCACAGATACGCAGTATTTT. Its translation: CASSYGTSAGTDTQYF.

This clone was seen a single time. V is TRBV2 and J is TRBJ2-1; 7 bases fit TRBD2. The CDR3 is 14 amino acids. The J segment lost 6 bases and the V segment lost 10 bases, leaving 12 bases of the junction unmatched. Germline-derived CDR1 and CDR2 are SNHLY and FYNNEI. The CDR3 is CATGWAGDGNEQFF. CDR3 in DNA: TGTGCCACCGGGTGGGCGGGAGACGGCAATGAGCAGTTCTTC.

The chain recombines TRBV12-3 or TRBV12-4 with TRBJ2-7, with a weak D call TRBD2 (8 bases). The CDR3 runs to 13 residues. V was shortened by 6 bases and J by 6 bases, with 15 bases between the two germline ends. This CDR3 reads CASSEQGTSEQYF. The CDR3 DNA reads as TGTGCCAGCAGCGAACAGGGGACTAGCGAGCAGTACTTC.

The genes are TRBV5-1 and TRBJ1-6; tentative D call: TRBD1 (6 bases). V was trimmed by 2 bases and J by 3 bases, leaving 9 bases between them. Germline V lookup: CDR1 SGHRS, CDR2 YFSETQ. The CDR3 contains 15 residues. The CDR3 is CASSFLDSYNSPLHF. The CDR3 DNA is TGCGCCAGCAGCTTTTTGGACAGCTATAATTCACCCCTCCACTTT. The full variable domain, completed using reference TRBV5-1 and TRBJ1-6, is KAGVTQTPRYLIKTRGQQVTLSCSPISGHRSVSWYQQTPGQGLQFLFEYFSETQRNKGNFPGRFSGRQFSNSRSEMNVSTLELGDSALYLCASSFLDSYNSPLHFGNGTRLTVT.

The rearrangement links TRBV5-6 to TRBJ1-1, with D perhaps TRBD1 (5 bases). CDR1 and CDR2 from the germline V gene are SGHDT and YYEEEE. Trimming shortened V by 4 bases and J by 3 bases, and 13 bases separated the two germline ends. The CDR3 has 14 amino acids. CDR3 sequence: CASSAGRSDTEAFF. In nucleotides, the CDR3 is TGTGCCAGCAGCGCGGGGCGCTCGGACACTGAAGCTTTCTTT.

This sequence joins TRBV9 and TRBJ1-1, with D perhaps matching TRBD1 (5 bases). The CDR3 covers 13 residues. V was clipped by 3 bases and J by 2 bases, with 8 bases between them. The V gene's germline CDR1 is SGDLS and CDR2 YYNGEE. The CDR3 region has the DNA TGTGCCAGCAGCGCTGGACACAACACTGAAGCTTTCTTT. It encodes CASSAGHNTEAFF.

The sample holds a few counts of this clone. The chain recombines TRBV4-3 with TRBJ2-2; D perhaps matches TRBD1 (6 bases). V was trimmed by 0 bases and J by 2 bases, leaving 13 bases between them. The CDR3 spans 17 residues. Germline assignment: CDR1 LGHNA and CDR2 YSLEER. The CDR3 sequence: CASSQDFRGANTGELFF. CDR3 bases: TGCGCCAGCAGCCAAGATTTCAGGGGCGCAAACACCGGGGAGCTGTTTTTT.

The chain uses TRBV5-4 and TRBJ2-7, with TRBD1 identical over 9 bases. V dropped 4 bases and J dropped 4; count of bases not matched to a gene: 9. Germline V gene data show CDR1 as SGHNT and CDR2 as YYREEE (reference sequence). This CDR3 is built from 15 residues. The chain's CDR3 is CASSLPGQGPYEQYF. CDR3 sequence (DNA): TGTGCCAGCAGCCTCCCGGGACAGGGCCCGTACGAGCAGTACTTC.

Only one count was recorded for this clone. J is TRBJ1-1 and V is TRBV19; D might be TRBD1 (6 bases). V was trimmed by 0 bases and J by 2 bases, leaving 10 bases between them. The CDR3 extends over 15 amino acids. The germline V gene encodes CDR1 LNHDA and CDR2 SQIVND (reference sequence). CDR3 coding DNA: TGTGCCAGTAGTATAGATCACAGGGACAACACTGAAGCTTTCTTT. This sequence encodes CASSIDHRDNTEAFF.

The chain employs TRBV24-1 and TRBJ2-2; TRBD1 might be the D (6 bases). Germline V gene lookup returns CDR1 KGHDR and CDR2 SFDVKD. Trimming cost V 5 bases and J 0 bases, with 9 bases left between them. The CDR3 contains 15 residues. CDR3 nucleotide sequence: TGTGCCACCAGTGTACAGGGACCGAACACCGGGGAGCTGTTTTTT. The encoded protein is CATSVQGPNTGELFF.

The chain has TRBV6-2 or TRBV6-3 and TRBJ2-1, with TRBD1 matching over 9 bases. Germline loops: CDR1 MNHEY, CDR2 SVGEGT. V shed 5 bases, J shed 6 bases, and the junction held 2 bases outside the gene matches. The CDR3 is 13 amino acids. The CDR3 DNA reads as TGTGCCAGCAGTCAGACAGGGGGCAATGAGCAGTTCTTC. Encoded protein: CASSQTGGNEQFF.